Presented here are 25 T cell receptor beta chains from one specimen sequenced in a study of blood T cell repertoires in COVID-19. Here immunoSEQ multiplex PCR was the method, and the copy in TCRdb shows in-frame clones only, minus some. The sample yields 150,000 or so clones, less than 90% seen once. Sample: PBMCs or T cells enriched from blood (not recorded which). The receptors derive from a woman aged 45-60 years who had been exposed to COVID-19.

V gene TRBV12-5 combines with J gene TRBJ2-5; D perhaps matches TRBD2 (6 bases). Germline V gives CDR1 LGHNT, CDR2 FRNRAP. The CDR3 contains 13 residues. V was clipped by 5 bases and J by 3 bases, with 10 bases between them. CDR3 coding DNA: TGTGCTAGTGGTGGATCGGGGGAAGAGACCCAGTACTTC. Its translation: CASGGSGEETQYF.

This rearrangement joins TRBV5-4 to TRBJ1-3, with 9 positions matching TRBD1. This CDR3 has 14 amino acids. After removal of 4 bases from V and 7 bases from J, the junction contained 6 bases not matched to a gene. Germline lookup yields CDR1 SGHNT and CDR2 YYREEE (reference sequence). The CDR3 loop is CASSMGQGRNTIYF. In nucleotides, the CDR3 is TGTGCCAGCAGCATGGGACAGGGCCGGAACACCATATATTTT.

The gene calls are TRBV4-2 and TRBJ2-2; 7 bases agree with TRBD2. Germline CDR1 is LGHNA and CDR2 is YNFKEQ. V shed 2 bases and J 5 bases; nucleotides not matched to a gene: 5. This CDR3 comprises 15 residues. CDR3: CASSQIQGGTGELFF. The DNA for the CDR3 is TGTGCCAGCAGCCAAATCCAGGGAGGGACCGGGGAGCTGTTTTTT.

The V and J genes are TRBV5-1 and TRBJ2-3, with 7 positions matching TRBD1. Germline-derived CDR1 and CDR2 are SGHRS and YFSETQ. This CDR3 has 14 amino acids. V was clipped by 5 bases and J by 2 bases; unmatched bases: 5. The CDR3 DNA reads as TGCGCCAGCAGGACGGGACAGCTCACAGATACGCAGTATTTT. This codes for CASRTGQLTDTQYF.

This clone came up a few times. The CDR3 region is CASLGTGFTDTQYF. In DNA, the CDR3 is TGTGCCAGCTTAGGGACAGGGTTTACAGATACGCAGTATTTT. The V call is TRBV25-1, the J call TRBJ2-3, with TRBD1 identical over 9 bases. The junction had 6 bases not matched to a gene; V was cut back by 8 bases and J by 3 bases. This CDR3 has 14 residues. Germline CDR1 is MGHDK and CDR2 is SYGVNS.

V and J are TRBV27 and TRBJ2-7, with a tentative D call TRBD1 (6 bases). Trimming pared 8 bases from V and 4 bases from J, leaving 12 bases between. The CDR3 covers 12 residues. CDR1 MNHEY and CDR2 SMNVEV come from the germline V gene (reference sequence). The chain's CDR3 is CASGQKGYEQYF. The CDR3 DNA is TGTGCCAGCGGACAGAAAGGGTACGAGCAGTACTTC.

This clone has just one count. The chain employs TRBV3-1 (or the pseudogene TRBV3-2) and TRBJ2-7; 7 bases fit TRBD1. CDR3 length equals 14 residues. With V trimmed by 4 bases and J by 3 bases, 6 bases remained unmatched. Germline CDR1 and CDR2: LGHDT and YNNKEL (reference sequence). The CDR3 DNA follows: TGTGCCAGCAGCCGACAGGGAATGGACTACGAGCAGTACTTC. This translates into CASSRQGMDYEQYF.

V gene TRBV7-6 combines with J gene TRBJ1-2; a possible D gene is TRBD1 (5 bases). Trimming removed 5 bases from V and 0 bases from J, with 19 bases in between. The CDR3 sequence is 17 residues long. Per germline, CDR1 SGHVS and CDR2 FNYEAQ. The CDR3 sequence is CASSPQVSGPTNYGYTF. The CDR3 DNA reads as TGTGCCAGCAGCCCACAGGTCTCTGGGCCGACTAACTATGGCTACACCTTC.

The sample holds one count of this clone. This chain connects TRBV10-3 to TRBJ2-5; weak D call: TRBD1 (6 bases). Between the trimmed V and J ends, which lost 3 bases and 5 bases, there was a span of 7 bases. Germline V gene data show CDR1 as ENHRY and CDR2 as SYGVKD. CDR3 length equals 12 residues. CDR3 protein: CAISDQGETQYF. CDR3 DNA sequence: TGTGCCATCAGTGACCAGGGGGAGACCCAGTACTTC.

The chain uses TRBV3-1 (or the pseudogene TRBV3-2) and TRBJ2-5, with D tentatively TRBD2 (5 bases). Between the trimmed V and J ends, which lost 2 bases and 7 bases, there was a span of 17 bases. Per the germline V gene, CDR1 is LGHDT and CDR2 is YNNKEL (reference sequence). The CDR3 sequence is 15 residues long. DNA of the CDR3: TGTGCCAGCAGCCAACTCTCCACGTCCGCGGGGACCCAGTACTTC. Translated: CASSQLSTSAGTQYF.

This clone was observed once. The chain has TRBV27 and TRBJ1-2, with D perhaps matching TRBD1 (6 bases). The germline V and J ends were trimmed by 2 bases and 1 base, with 11 bases remaining between them. The CDR3 is made up of 15 amino acids. CDR1 is MNHEY, CDR2 SMNVEV, per germline (reference sequence). CDR3: CASSLKGVSNYGYTF. CDR3 DNA: TGTGCCAGCAGTTTAAAGGGGGTTAGTAACTATGGCTACACCTTC.

The chain is built from TRBV6-2 or TRBV6-3 and TRBJ1-5, with TRBD1 identical over 7 bases. Trimming removed 4 bases from V and 2 bases from J; junction bases left unmatched: 14. From germline, CDR1 is MNHEY and CDR2 SVGEGT. The CDR3 is 18 amino acids. Written as DNA, the CDR3 is TGTGCCAGCAGTTTGCCCAGGGCAGGGACAGTGGGCAATCAGCCCCAGCATTTT. Amino acids: CASSLPRAGTVGNQPQHF.

The rearrangement links TRBV19 to TRBJ2-7, with 9 bases aligning to TRBD2. The CDR3 consists of 15 residues. Germline V gene lookup returns CDR1 LNHDA and CDR2 SQIVND (reference sequence). Losses at the gene ends were 4 bases for V and 2 bases for J; bases not matched to a gene: 6. The CDR3 here is CASSNVASGTYEQYF. CDR3 DNA sequence: TGTGCCAGTAGTAATGTGGCTAGCGGGACCTACGAGCAGTACTTC.

The V call is TRBV2, the J call TRBJ2-3; 8 bases map to TRBD2. This CDR3 contains 18 residues. J was trimmed by 6 bases and V by 7 bases; bases with no gene match: 21. Looked up from germline, CDR1 is SNHLY and CDR2 is FYNNEI. CDR3 coding DNA: TGTGCCAGCACCCGACCCCCGGGCCGTAGCGGGGTCCGGGATACGCAGTATTTT. Its protein product is CASTRPPGRSGVRDTQYF.

The J gene is TRBJ2-5, the V gene TRBV19, with 8 nucleotides matching TRBD1. Germline values: CDR1 LNHDA, CDR2 SQIVND (reference sequence). V shed 4 bases and J 7 bases; nucleotides not matched to a gene: 11. The CDR3 covers 15 residues. CDR3 nucleotide sequence: TGTGCCAGTAGTACATCCGGGACAGGTGAGGGGACCCAGTACTTC. Its translation: CASSTSGTGEGTQYF.

This clone was counted a few times. The rearrangement uses TRBV5-5 and TRBJ1-6, with a possible D match to TRBD1 (5 bases). The CDR3 totals 14 residues. CDR1 is SGHKS and CDR2 is YYEKEE in the germline V gene (reference sequence). Deletions cut 0 bases from V and 8 bases from J, with 9 bases between. CDR3 coding DNA: TGTGCCAGCAGCTTGGTTGCGGGGGATTCACCCCTCCACTTT. It codes for CASSLVAGDSPLHF.

This chain connects TRBV7-9 to TRBJ1-4; D call uncertain. Germline loops: CDR1 SEHNR, CDR2 FQNEAQ (reference sequence). V lost 1 base and J lost 4, with 7 bases in between. This CDR3 comprises 14 residues. CDR3: CASSLGRGNEKLFF. DNA for the CDR3: TGTGCCAGCAGCTTAGGACGGGGTAATGAAAAACTGTTTTTT.

This clone showed up just a few times. The rearrangement joins TRBV2 to TRBJ1-5; D might be TRBD1 (5 bases). V lost 11 bases, J lost 2 bases, and 13 bases lay in between. The length of the CDR3 is 13 residues. Germline V gene sequence: CDR1 SNHLY, CDR2 FYNNEI. CDR3 sequence (DNA): TGTGCCCGGGGCCCGGGGGGCAATCAGCCCCAGCATTTT. It translates to CARGPGGNQPQHF.

J is TRBJ2-1 and V is TRBV7-6, with 9 bases aligning to TRBD2. Germline V gives CDR1 SGHVS, CDR2 FNYEAQ. The V gene end was trimmed by 0 bases and the J gene end by 6 bases; junction bases not matched to a gene: 12. This CDR3 has 18 residues. This CDR3 is CASSLAGAGGSFGNEQFF. As DNA, the CDR3 is TGTGCCAGCAGCTTAGCGGGAGCGGGGGGCTCCTTCGGCAATGAGCAGTTCTTC.

J is TRBJ2-7 and V is TRBV25-1, with 8 bases lining up with TRBD2. Germline CDR1 MGHDK, CDR2 SYGVNS. J lost 7 bases, V lost 10 bases, and 6 bases had no gene match. CDR3 size: 11 residues. CDR3 region: CATTGGFEQYF. The CDR3 DNA reads TGTGCCACCACGGGAGGGTTTGAGCAGTACTTC.

The rearrangement links TRBV6-5 to TRBJ2-5; 7 positions agree with TRBD2. Germline assignment: CDR1 MNHEY and CDR2 SVGAGI. After removal of 2 bases from V and 4 bases from J, the junction contained 10 bases not matched to a gene. CDR3 length: 16 residues. The CDR3 region has the DNA TGTGCCAGCAGTTACCAATACGGGACTATGAGAGAGACCCAGTACTTC. Translating gives CASSYQYGTMRETQYF.

This clone was detected only a few times. The rearrangement joins TRBV7-9 to TRBJ1-1; D is perhaps TRBD1 (6 bases). The V and J ends lost 8 bases and 0 bases respectively, with 16 bases between them. Germline V gives CDR1 SEHNR, CDR2 FQNEAQ (reference sequence). The CDR3 covers 15 residues. The CDR3 loop reads CASPLAGALNTEAFF. The CDR3 region has the DNA TGTGCCAGCCCTCTTGCAGGGGCCTTGAACACTGAAGCTTTCTTT.

This rearrangement joins TRBV29-1 to TRBJ1-3; D is unclear. Trimming left V 2 bases short and J 7 bases short, with 9 bases between. From germline, CDR1 is SQVTM and CDR2 ANQGSEA. The CDR3 is 12 amino acids. The CDR3 sequence: CSVELGGNTIYF. DNA of the CDR3: TGCAGCGTTGAACTGGGCGGGAACACCATATATTTT.

V gene TRBV19 combines with J gene TRBJ2-5, with TRBD1 identical over 11 bases. CDR1 is LNHDA, CDR2 SQIVND, per germline (reference sequence). The junction had 7 bases not matched to a gene; V was cut back by 2 bases and J by 5 bases. The CDR3 covers 16 residues. The CDR3 protein is CASSIWGQGVQETQYF. The CDR3 nucleotides read TGTGCCAGTAGTATATGGGGACAGGGGGTTCAGGAGACCCAGTACTTC.

The chain links TRBV5-6 to TRBJ1-6; D unresolved. This CDR3 has 13 residues. Germline V gene sequence: CDR1 SGHDT, CDR2 YYEEEE. V was cut by 0 bases and J by 6 bases, with 4 bases left in between. CDR3 coding DNA: TGTGCCAGCAGCTTGGTTCGTAATTCACCCCTCCACTTT. Its protein is CASSLVRNSPLHF.